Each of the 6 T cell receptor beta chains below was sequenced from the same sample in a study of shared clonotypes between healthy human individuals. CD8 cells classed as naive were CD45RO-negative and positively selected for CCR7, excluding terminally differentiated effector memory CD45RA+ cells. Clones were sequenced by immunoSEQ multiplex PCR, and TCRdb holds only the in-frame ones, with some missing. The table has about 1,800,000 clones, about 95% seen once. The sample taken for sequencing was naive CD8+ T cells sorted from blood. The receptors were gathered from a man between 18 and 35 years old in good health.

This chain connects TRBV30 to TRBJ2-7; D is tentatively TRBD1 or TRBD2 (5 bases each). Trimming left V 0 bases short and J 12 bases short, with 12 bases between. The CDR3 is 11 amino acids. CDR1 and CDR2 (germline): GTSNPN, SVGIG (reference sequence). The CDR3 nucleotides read TGTGCCTGGAGTGTGGGGACCGCGTGGTACTTC. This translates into CAWSVGTAWYF.

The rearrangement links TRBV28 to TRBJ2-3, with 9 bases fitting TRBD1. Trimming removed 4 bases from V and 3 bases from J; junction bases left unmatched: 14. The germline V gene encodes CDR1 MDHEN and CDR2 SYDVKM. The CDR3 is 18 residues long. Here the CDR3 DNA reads TGTGCCAGCAGTTCCATACCCGGGACAGGGTGGGAGACAGATACGCAGTATTTT. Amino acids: CASSSIPGTGWETDTQYF.

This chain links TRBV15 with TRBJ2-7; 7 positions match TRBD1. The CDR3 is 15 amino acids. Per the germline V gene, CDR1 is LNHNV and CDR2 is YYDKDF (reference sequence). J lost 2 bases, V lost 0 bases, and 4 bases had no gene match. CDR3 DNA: TGTGCCACCAGCAGAGATCAGCAGGGGGCCTACGAGCAGTACTTC. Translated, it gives CATSRDQQGAYEQYF.

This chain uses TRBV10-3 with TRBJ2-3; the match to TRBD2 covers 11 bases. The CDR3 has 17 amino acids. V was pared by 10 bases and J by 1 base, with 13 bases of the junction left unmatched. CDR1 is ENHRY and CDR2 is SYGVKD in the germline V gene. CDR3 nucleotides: TGTGCCACCAATAATATAGCGGGAGGGCCGGGCACAGATACGCAGTATTTT. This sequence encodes CATNNIAGGPGTDTQYF.

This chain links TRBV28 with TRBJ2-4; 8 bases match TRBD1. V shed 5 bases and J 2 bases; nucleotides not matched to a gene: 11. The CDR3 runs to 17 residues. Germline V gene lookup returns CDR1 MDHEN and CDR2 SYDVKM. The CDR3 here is CASSAPQGQETKNIQYF. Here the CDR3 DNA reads TGTGCCAGCAGTGCCCCCCAGGGACAGGAAACCAAAAACATTCAGTACTTC.

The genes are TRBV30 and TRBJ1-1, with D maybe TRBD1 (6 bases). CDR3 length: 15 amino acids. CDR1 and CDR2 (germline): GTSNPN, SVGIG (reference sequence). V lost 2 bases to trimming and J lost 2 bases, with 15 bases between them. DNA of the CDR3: TGTGCCTGGAGTATCCGGGGGCGAGGAAACACTGAAGCTTTCTTT. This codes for CAWSIRGRGNTEAFF. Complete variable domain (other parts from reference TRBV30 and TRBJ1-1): SQTIHQWPATLVQPVGSPLSLECTVEGTSNPNLYWYRQAAGRGLQLLFYSVGIGQISSEVPQNLSASRPQDRQFILSSKKLLLSDSGFYLCAWSIRGRGNTEAFFGQGTRLTVV.